Below are 26 T cell receptor beta chains sequenced from a single sample in a study of cytomegalovirus exposure and HLA in healthy donors. 13 Jbeta primers and 60 Vbeta primers were used for the PCR. Produced via immunoSEQ multiplex PCR; TCRdb's table is partial and in-frame only. The data hold about 190,000 clones, with 60% to 80% observed a single time. Sequenced input: PBMCs. The source of these receptors is a woman in her 30s in good health and CMV-seropositive.

This clone was detected a few times. The CDR3 region has the DNA TGTGCCAGCAGGGGCTGGGGGCTGGGGGGGGGAAACACCATATATTTT. Its translation is CASRGWGLGGGNTIYF. The chain combines TRBV28 with TRBJ1-3, with D possibly matching TRBD1 (6 bases). V was cut by 6 bases and J by 4 bases, with 19 bases left in between. CDR1 is MDHEN and CDR2 is SYDVKM in the germline V gene. This CDR3 comprises 16 residues.

This clone came up once. The chain is built from TRBV7-9 and TRBJ1-1, with TRBD1 as a possible D gene (5 bases). Per germline, CDR1 SEHNR and CDR2 FQNEAQ (reference sequence). V gave up 4 bases and J gave up 4 bases, with 16 bases separating them. The CDR3 is 15 amino acids. The CDR3 bases are TGTGCCAGCAGCTCTAGGGGCAGCGTATCCACTGAAGCTTTCTTT. It encodes CASSSRGSVSTEAFF.

The V gene is TRBV6-1, the J gene TRBJ1-2; D not resolved. CDR3 size: 12 residues. Germline CDR1 reads MNHNS; CDR2 reads SASEGT. The V gene lost 4 bases and the J gene lost 4 bases, with 7 bases spanning the gap. The CDR3 loop is CASSGFSYGYTF. Written as DNA, the CDR3 is TGTGCCAGCAGTGGGTTTAGCTATGGCTACACCTTC.

The chain is built from TRBV25-1 and TRBJ2-7, with D tentatively TRBD2 (5 bases). CDR3 length: 14 residues. V lost 2 bases and J 2 bases, leaving 10 bases between the germline ends. Germline V gene lookup returns CDR1 MGHDK and CDR2 SYGVNS. The CDR3 DNA reads as TGTGCCAGCAGTGAAACCGGGAAGCCCTACGAGCAGTACTTC. Translation gives CASSETGKPYEQYF.

The V and J genes are TRBV6-5 and TRBJ1-2; 9 bases match TRBD1. The CDR3 has 15 residues. After removal of 7 bases from V and 2 bases from J, the junction contained 8 bases not matched to a gene. Germline V lookup: CDR1 MNHEY, CDR2 SVGAGI. Here the CDR3 DNA reads TGTGCCAGCACCTTATCCGGGACAGGGAACTATGGCTACACCTTC. Translation gives CASTLSGTGNYGYTF.

The chain carries TRBV15 and TRBJ1-6; the D gene is possibly TRBD1 (6 bases). The CDR3 is 16 amino acids. CDR1 is LNHNV, CDR2 YYDKDF, per germline (reference sequence). With 4 bases removed from V and 8 bases from J, the gap between germline ends came to 18 bases. The CDR3 bases are TGTGCCACCAGCAAAAAGCGGGGGCAGGGGCATTCACCCCTCCACTTT. Protein: CATSKKRGQGHSPLHF.

This chain uses TRBV27 with TRBJ2-1, with 7 bases matching TRBD2. With V trimmed by 2 bases and J by 8 bases, 6 bases remained unmatched. The V gene's germline CDR1 is MNHEY and CDR2 SMNVEV (reference sequence). This CDR3 spans 14 amino acids. The CDR3 bases are TGTGCCAGCAGTTTAGCGGGAGTGGGCCATGAGCAGTTCTTC. This codes for CASSLAGVGHEQFF.

The V call is TRBV2, the J call TRBJ2-5; D not resolved. CDR1 SNHLY and CDR2 FYNNEI come from the germline V gene. V dropped 3 bases and J dropped 5 bases, with 10 bases sitting between them. The CDR3 spans 13 residues. The CDR3 DNA follows: TGTGCCAGCAGTGATCGAGTCCGGGAGACCCAGTACTTC. This encodes CASSDRVRETQYF.

This chain joins TRBV27 and TRBJ2-7; no definite D call. V lost 5 bases, J lost 4 bases, and 9 bases lay in between. The CDR3 runs 12 residues. CDR1 is MNHEY and CDR2 is SMNVEV in the germline V gene (reference sequence). CDR3 sequence reads: CASSTGSYEQYF. The CDR3 DNA follows: TGTGCCAGCAGTACCGGTTCTTACGAGCAGTACTTC.

The V gene is TRBV7-9, the J gene TRBJ1-1, with TRBD1 as a possible D gene (5 bases). CDR3 size: 15 residues. Germline assignment: CDR1 SEHNR and CDR2 FQNEAQ (reference sequence). V was pared by 6 bases and J by 1 base, with 15 bases between. The CDR3 DNA reads TGTGCCAGCAGTTCCTATCGACAGAAGAACACTGAAGCTTTCTTT. It translates to CASSSYRQKNTEAFF.

This clone was counted many times. This rearrangement joins TRBV6-1 to TRBJ1-2; the D gene is possibly TRBD1 (5 bases). Germline V gene data show CDR1 as MNHNS and CDR2 as SASEGT. The CDR3 has 14 amino acids. The ends were cut back, 2 bases at V and 4 bases at J, with 11 bases in the middle. The CDR3 protein is CASSEWGVSYGYTF. The CDR3 DNA follows: TGTGCCAGCAGTGAATGGGGGGTGAGCTATGGCTACACCTTC.

V usage is TRBV28 and J usage is TRBJ2-4, with 9 bases identical to TRBD1. J lost 9 bases, V lost 8 bases, and 8 bases had no gene match. Germline CDR1 reads MDHEN; CDR2 reads SYDVKM. The CDR3 spans 13 residues. The DNA of the CDR3 is TGTGCCAGCCACAAGGACAGGGGAGGCATTCAGTACTTC. The encoded protein is CASHKDRGGIQYF.

V is TRBV28 and J is TRBJ2-3, with TRBD1 identical over 10 bases. This CDR3 spans 13 amino acids. Looked up from germline, CDR1 is MDHEN and CDR2 is SYDVKM. The V and J ends lost 9 bases and 2 bases, in that order; junction bases with no gene match: 2. CDR3 sequence (DNA): TGTGCCAGTCGACAGGGGGCCACAGATACGCAGTATTTT. Its protein is CASRQGATDTQYF.

The chain is built from TRBV27 and TRBJ2-1, with 11 bases aligning to TRBD2. Germline CDR1 is MNHEY and CDR2 is SMNVEV (reference sequence). This CDR3 comprises 17 residues. The V and J ends lost 5 bases and 6 bases, in that order; junction bases with no gene match: 12. The CDR3 loop reads CASSTLLAGVGSNEQFF. The CDR3 DNA reads TGTGCCAGCAGTACCCTACTAGCGGGAGTCGGGAGCAATGAGCAGTTCTTC.

The chain employs TRBV6-1 and TRBJ1-2; 8 bases agree with TRBD1. V was pared by 5 bases and J by 3 bases, with 5 bases of the junction left unmatched. The CDR3 runs to 14 residues. Germline CDR1 MNHNS, CDR2 SASEGT. Here the CDR3 reads CASSWTGLDYGYTF. Written as DNA, the CDR3 is TGTGCCAGCAGTTGGACAGGGCTGGACTATGGCTACACCTTC.

This chain joins TRBV11-2 and TRBJ2-7; 15 bases are a match to TRBD2. From germline, CDR1 is SGHAT and CDR2 FQNNGV. This CDR3 region has 15 residues. V shed 5 bases and J 7 bases; nucleotides not matched to a gene: 6. The CDR3 spells CASSPGTSGRSEQYF. CDR3 sequence (DNA): TGTGCCAGCAGCCCTGGGACTAGCGGGAGGAGTGAGCAGTACTTC.

V usage is TRBV28 and J usage is TRBJ2-1; 9 bases agree with TRBD2. Germline CDR1 MDHEN, CDR2 SYDVKM. The CDR3 is made up of 16 amino acids. J gave up 5 bases and V 8 bases, and 13 bases lay outside the gene matches. CDR3 residues: CASHGLTSGSHNEQFF. CDR3 nucleotide sequence: TGTGCCAGCCACGGGCTGACTAGCGGCTCGCACAATGAGCAGTTCTTC.

This chain connects TRBV28 to TRBJ2-5; the D is unclear. Near its end, the DNA agrees better with TRBJ2-7, so the J call may be wrong. The CDR3 is 13 amino acids. Germline values: CDR1 MDHEN, CDR2 SYDVKM. CDR3 bases: TGTGCCAGCAGTATTAGCTTCTCCTACGAGCAGTACTTC. Protein sequence: CASSISFSYEQYF.

The chain couples TRBV4-1 to TRBJ2-5; the D gene is possibly TRBD2 (6 bases). The DNA end favors TRBJ2-7, so the J call may be wrong. The CDR3 consists of 13 residues. Germline V gene data show CDR1 as MGHRA and CDR2 as YSYEKL. CDR3 DNA: TGCGCCAGCAGCCAGGGACTGTCATACGAGCAGTACTTC. Amino acid sequence: CASSQGLSYEQYF.

In this sample, this clone turned up once. CDR3 sequence: CASRTSGRPYEQYF. CDR3 in DNA: TGTGCCAGTAGGACTAGCGGGAGACCCTACGAGCAGTACTTC. The gene calls are TRBV19 and TRBJ2-7; 12 bases fit TRBD2. The CDR3 sequence is 14 residues long. CDR1 LNHDA and CDR2 SQIVND come from the germline V gene (reference sequence). Trimming removed 6 bases from V and 2 bases from J; junction bases left unmatched: 2.

This clone occurred a few times. The chain links TRBV6-4 to TRBJ2-3; 14 nucleotides line up with TRBD2. The germline V gene encodes CDR1 MRHNA and CDR2 SNTAGT. The CDR3 loop spans 16 amino acids. Trimming cost V 4 bases and J 3 bases; bases outside gene matches: 3. The CDR3 DNA sequence: TGTGCCAGCAGTGCTGGACTAGCGGGAGGTACAGATACGCAGTATTTT. Its protein product is CASSAGLAGGTDTQYF.

The chain couples TRBV5-1 to TRBJ2-3; D may be TRBD1 (5 bases). Looked up from germline, CDR1 is SGHRS and CDR2 is YFSETQ. The V end lost 2 bases, the J end lost 1 base, and 5 bases lay between the germline ends. The CDR3 covers 13 residues. The CDR3 here is CASSLQGTDTQYF. The CDR3 DNA sequence: TGCGCCAGCAGCTTACAGGGCACAGATACGCAGTATTTT. Drawing the rest from reference TRBV5-1 and TRBJ2-3, the complete variable domain is KAGVTQTPRYLIKTRGQQVTLSCSPISGHRSVSWYQQTPGQGLQFLFEYFSETQRNKGNFPGRFSGRQFSNSRSEMNVSTLELGDSALYLCASSLQGTDTQYFGPGTRLTVL.

In this sample, this clone turned up a few times. The chain joins TRBV19 to TRBJ2-2; TRBD1 matches 8 bases. CDR1 LNHDA and CDR2 SQIVND come from the germline V gene (reference sequence). This CDR3 spans 15 amino acids. With V trimmed by 6 bases and J by 0 bases, 3 bases remained unmatched. DNA of the CDR3: TGTGCCAGTAGGTTCAGGGGGCCGAACACCGGGGAGCTGTTTTTT. It is translated as CASRFRGPNTGELFF.

This chain connects TRBV27 to TRBJ2-6; 10 bases align to TRBD1. The CDR3 totals 17 residues. The germline gives CDR1 MNHEY, CDR2 SMNVEV (reference sequence). The V gene end was trimmed by 5 bases and the J gene end by 3 bases; junction bases not matched to a gene: 7. The CDR3 region is CASSPRTGGYGANVLTF. CDR3 sequence (DNA): TGTGCCAGCAGTCCACGGACAGGGGGTTATGGGGCCAACGTCCTGACTTTC.

The rearrangement links TRBV6-1 to TRBJ1-1, with a possible D match to TRBD1 (6 bases). This CDR3 contains 12 residues. V was trimmed by 8 bases and J by 1 base, leaving 8 bases between them. The V gene's germline CDR1 is MNHNS and CDR2 SASEGT. The CDR3 reads CASYRANTEAFF. The CDR3 coding sequence is TGTGCCAGCTACAGGGCGAACACTGAAGCTTTCTTT.

The V gene is TRBV5-1, the J gene TRBJ2-7, with 7 bases aligning to TRBD1. The ends lost 3 bases at V and 4 bases at J; junction bases unmatched: 10. This CDR3 has 15 residues. Germline values: CDR1 SGHRS, CDR2 YFSETQ. In DNA, the CDR3 is TGCGCCAGCAGCTCAGGGGACAGTAGCTGGTACGAGCAGTACTTC. It yields the protein CASSSGDSSWYEQYF. Combining the CDR3 with reference TRBV5-1 and TRBJ2-7 gives the whole variable domain KAGVTQTPRYLIKTRGQQVTLSCSPISGHRSVSWYQQTPGQGLQFLFEYFSETQRNKGNFPGRFSGRQFSNSRSEMNVSTLELGDSALYLCASSSGDSSWYEQYFGPGTRLTVT.